Below, 21 T cell receptor beta chains from the same sample are listed, as sequenced in a study of T cell responses to AZD1222 COVID-19 vaccine. Clones were read by immunoSEQ multiplex PCR, and TCRdb kept only the in-frame ones, dropping some. The data contain around 150,000 clones, roughly 90% of them singletons. The input for sequencing was peripheral blood, taken on day 0 of AZD1222 vaccination. The receptors were sampled from an adult in good health.

V and J are TRBV18 and TRBJ2-7, with D possibly matching TRBD1 (6 bases). V was clipped by 3 bases and J by 5 bases, with 17 bases between them. CDR1 and CDR2 from the germline V gene are KGHSH and LQKENI. The CDR3 extends over 15 amino acids. The CDR3 is CASSPTGGTWDEQYF. The CDR3 bases are TGTGCCAGCTCACCGACAGGAGGTACATGGGACGAGCAGTACTTC.

This clone was detected once. The chain's CDR3 is CATSDPAGGSTDTQYF. CDR3 coding DNA: TGTGCCACCAGTGACCCAGCGGGAGGAAGCACAGATACGCAGTATTTT. The V and J genes are TRBV24-1 and TRBJ2-3; 9 bases agree with TRBD2. V was clipped by 4 bases and J by 0 bases; unmatched bases: 4. Germline CDR1 and CDR2: KGHDR and SFDVKD. The CDR3 consists of 16 residues.

The rearrangement uses TRBV5-1 and TRBJ1-2, with 7 positions matching TRBD1. V was pared by 4 bases and J by 4 bases, with 16 bases of the junction left unmatched. CDR3 length: 17 amino acids. The germline V gene encodes CDR1 SGHRS and CDR2 YFSETQ. The CDR3 here is CASSHSEKGQKIYGYTF. For the CDR3, the DNA is TGCGCCAGCAGCCACAGCGAAAAGGGACAGAAGATCTATGGCTACACCTTC.

Here the CDR3 reads CASNTRQGENTEAFF. The CDR3 coding sequence is TGTGCCAGCAATACCAGACAGGGGGAGAACACTGAAGCTTTCTTT. The chain has TRBV6-5 and TRBJ1-1, with 9 bases aligning to TRBD1. Trimming cost V 7 bases and J 1 base; bases outside gene matches: 7. This CDR3 region has 15 residues. The germline CDR1 and CDR2 sequences are MNHEY and SVGAGI.

CDR3 in DNA: TGTGCCAGCAGCTTTCGTCAGGGGGCCGGTCAGCCCCAGCATTTT. Protein product: CASSFRQGAGQPQHF. J is TRBJ1-5 and V is TRBV7-2; TRBD1 matches at 8 bases. The ends lost 3 bases at V and 6 bases at J; junction bases unmatched: 7. Per the germline V gene, CDR1 is SGHTA and CDR2 is FQGNSA. This CDR3 contains 15 residues.

V is TRBV28 and J is TRBJ1-4, with 12 bases aligning to TRBD1. Germline CDR1 MDHEN, CDR2 SYDVKM. With V trimmed by 4 bases and J by 1 base, 7 bases remained unmatched. This CDR3 region has 18 residues. CDR3 protein: CASSSPGQGAVTNEKLFF. Written as DNA, the CDR3 is TGTGCCAGCAGTTCCCCGGGACAGGGGGCCGTAACTAATGAAAAACTGTTTTTT.

The V gene is TRBV28, the J gene TRBJ1-2; D might be TRBD1 (5 bases). V lost 5 bases and J lost 5, with 9 bases in between. In germline, CDR1 is MDHEN, CDR2 SYDVKM. CDR3 length: 12 amino acids. In DNA, the CDR3 is TGTGCCAGCAGTCCCCAGGGTTATGGCTACACCTTC. Protein product: CASSPQGYGYTF.

Only one count was recorded for this clone. The chain joins TRBV4-1 to TRBJ1-1; possibly TRBD1 for D (6 bases). V lost 6 bases to trimming and J lost 2 bases, with 19 bases between them. Germline CDR1 reads MGHRA; CDR2 reads YSYEKL. CDR3 length equals 16 residues. The CDR3 region is CASRAGWRQANTEAFF. CDR3 sequence (DNA): TGCGCCAGCAGAGCCGGGTGGCGACAGGCAAACACTGAAGCTTTCTTT.

This clone was counted once. The V call is TRBV6-2 or TRBV6-3, the J call TRBJ1-5; D is undetermined. The CDR3 spans 17 residues. Germline V lookup: CDR1 MNHEY, CDR2 SVGEGT. Trimming pared 0 bases from V and 0 bases from J, leaving 12 bases between. The CDR3 loop reads CASSYSIQDLSNQPQHF. CDR3 DNA sequence: TGTGCCAGCAGTTACTCGATCCAGGATCTTAGCAATCAGCCCCAGCATTTT.

The chain combines TRBV11-1 with TRBJ1-1; D is undetermined. The V gene's germline CDR1 is SGHAT and CDR2 FQDESV (reference sequence). This CDR3 has 14 amino acids. The V gene lost 3 bases and the J gene lost 1 base, with 9 bases spanning the gap. CDR3 in amino acids: CASSFFYENTEAFF. The CDR3 region has the DNA TGTGCCAGCAGCTTTTTCTACGAGAACACTGAAGCTTTCTTT.

The chain has TRBV5-1 and TRBJ2-2, with TRBD2 matching 9 bases. The CDR3 has 18 residues. The V and J ends lost 2 bases and 0 bases, in that order; junction bases with no gene match: 8. CDR1 SGHRS and CDR2 YFSETQ come from the germline V gene. The CDR3 sequence: CASSFYGSGGSNTGELFF. The CDR3 nucleotides are TGCGCCAGCAGCTTTTATGGTAGCGGGGGATCGAACACCGGGGAGCTGTTTTTT.

CDR3 sequence reads: CASSLDTRGTSGANVLTF. CDR3 sequence (DNA): TGTGCCAGCAGCTTAGATACACGGGGGACCTCTGGGGCCAACGTCCTGACTTTC. This chain uses TRBV11-2 with TRBJ2-6; D is possibly TRBD2 (6 bases). The germline gives CDR1 SGHAT, CDR2 FQNNGV. This CDR3 is built from 18 residues. The germline V and J ends were trimmed by 0 bases and 0 bases, with 12 bases remaining between them. The full variable domain, rest sourced from reference TRBV11-2 and TRBJ2-6, is EAGVAQSPRYKIIEKRQSVAFWCNPISGHATLYWYQQILGQGPKLLIQFQNNGVVDDSQLPKDRFSAERLKGVDSTLKIQPAKLEDSAVYLCASSLDTRGTSGANVLTFGAGSRLTVL.

This rearrangement joins TRBV27 to TRBJ2-3, with D maybe TRBD1 (5 bases). Between the trimmed V and J ends, which lost 2 bases and 5 bases, there was a span of 17 bases. The CDR3 has 16 amino acids. CDR1 and CDR2 from the germline V gene are MNHEY and SMNVEV (reference sequence). CDR3: CASSLRRTRQGDTQYF. DNA for the CDR3: TGTGCCAGCAGTTTACGAAGGACAAGGCAGGGAGATACGCAGTATTTT.

The chain couples TRBV6-5 to TRBJ1-3, with TRBD1 matching over 9 bases. CDR3 length: 13 amino acids. The V gene end was trimmed by 6 bases and the J gene end by 5 bases; junction bases not matched to a gene: 2. The germline V gene encodes CDR1 MNHEY and CDR2 SVGAGI. CDR3 region: CASSGTGRNTIYF. The CDR3 nucleotides are TGTGCCAGCAGCGGGACAGGGAGAAACACCATATATTTT.

The chain combines TRBV3-1 (or the pseudogene TRBV3-2) with TRBJ2-3; 7 bases are shared with TRBD2. Per the germline V gene, CDR1 is LGHDT and CDR2 is YNNKEL (reference sequence). Trimming cost V 0 bases and J 2 bases; bases outside gene matches: 5. The CDR3 length is 16 residues. The CDR3 spells CASSQDVGTNTDTQYF. As DNA, the CDR3 is TGTGCCAGCAGCCAAGACGTGGGGACTAACACAGATACGCAGTATTTT.

Only one count was recorded for this clone. The rearrangement uses TRBV11-2 and TRBJ2-4; 8 bases align to TRBD1. With V trimmed by 3 bases and J by 2 bases, 6 bases remained unmatched. CDR3 length: 16 amino acids. CDR1 and CDR2 (germline): SGHAT, FQNNGV. The CDR3 DNA follows: TGTGCCAGCAGCTTCCCTAGGACAGGGCCCAAAAACATTCAGTACTTC. Translating it yields CASSFPRTGPKNIQYF.

The count of this clone is one. The chain links TRBV6-1 to TRBJ1-5, with D possibly matching TRBD1 (5 bases). The CDR3 spans 15 residues. From germline, CDR1 is MNHNS and CDR2 SASEGT. V was pared by 3 bases and J by 1 base, with 10 bases between. This chain's CDR3 is CASSDWGTSNQPQHF. The CDR3 region has the DNA TGTGCCAGCAGTGATTGGGGGACCAGCAATCAGCCCCAGCATTTT.

The rearrangement joins TRBV7-9 to TRBJ1-2, with D uncertain. V was clipped by 2 bases and J by 6 bases, with 10 bases between them. The CDR3 covers 13 residues. CDR1 is SEHNR, CDR2 FQNEAQ, per germline (reference sequence). CDR3 in amino acids: CASSLSSLDGYTF. CDR3 nucleotides: TGTGCCAGCAGCTTAAGTTCCCTTGATGGCTACACCTTC.

The genes are TRBV7-9 and TRBJ1-2; no reliable D call. The V end was cut by 1 base, the J end by 4 bases, with 7 bases between. CDR1 is SEHNR, CDR2 FQNEAQ, per germline (reference sequence). The CDR3 consists of 13 residues. The CDR3 DNA reads TGTGCCAGCAGCTTAGGGCAGATCTATGGCTACACCTTC. Amino acids: CASSLGQIYGYTF.

This rearrangement joins TRBV6-5 to TRBJ1-1, with TRBD1 identical over 11 bases. Losses at the gene ends were 0 bases for V and 4 bases for J; bases not matched to a gene: 1. The CDR3 runs 15 residues. CDR1 is MNHEY, CDR2 SVGAGI, per germline. Here the CDR3 DNA reads TGTGCCAGCAGTTACTCCGGGACAGGGGGCACTGAAGCTTTCTTT. This gives the protein CASSYSGTGGTEAFF.

The chain carries TRBV9 and TRBJ2-1, with 7 nucleotides matching TRBD2. J lost 4 bases, V lost 0 bases, and 4 bases had no gene match. The germline V gene has CDR1 SGDLS and CDR2 YYNGEE. The CDR3 consists of 15 residues. The CDR3, as DNA: TGTGCCAGCAGCGTAGCGAGCGGGACTTACAATGAGCAGTTCTTC. It encodes CASSVASGTYNEQFF. Supplemented by reference TRBV9 and TRBJ2-1, the full variable domain reads DSGVTQTPKHLITATGQRVTLRCSPRSGDLSVYWYQQSLDQGLQFLIQYYNGEERAKGNILERFSAQQFPDLHSELNLSSLELGDSALYFCASSVASGTYNEQFFGPGTRLTVL.